The entry that follows covers one T cell receptor beta chain sequence. The repertoire was sequenced with immunoSEQ multiplex PCR; TCRdb's copy has only in-frame clones and lacks some. The sample lists approximately 100,000 clones; roughly 88% were seen once. This sample is drawn from a study of identifying expanded T cells in peripheral blood. Trimming pared 2 bases from V and 8 bases from J, leaving 17 bases between. CDR3 length: 14 amino acids. Germline loops: CDR1 SGHRS, CDR2 YFSETQ. The sequenced sample consisted of blood. This sequence originates from a person between 18 and 75 years old in good health. This chain connects TRBV5-1 to TRBJ2-7; D ambiguous. The CDR3 protein is CASSFGAPEWKQYF. In DNA form, the CDR3 reads TGCGCCAGCAGCTTTGGTGCCCCGGAGTGGAAGCAGTACTTC. The full variable domain, rest sourced from reference TRBV5-1 and TRBJ2-7, is KAGVTQTPRYLIKTRGQQVTLSCSPISGHRSVSWYQQTPGQGLQFLFEYFSETQRNKGNFPGRFSGRQFSNSRSEMNVSTLELGDSALYLCASSFGAPEWKQYFGPGTRLTVT.